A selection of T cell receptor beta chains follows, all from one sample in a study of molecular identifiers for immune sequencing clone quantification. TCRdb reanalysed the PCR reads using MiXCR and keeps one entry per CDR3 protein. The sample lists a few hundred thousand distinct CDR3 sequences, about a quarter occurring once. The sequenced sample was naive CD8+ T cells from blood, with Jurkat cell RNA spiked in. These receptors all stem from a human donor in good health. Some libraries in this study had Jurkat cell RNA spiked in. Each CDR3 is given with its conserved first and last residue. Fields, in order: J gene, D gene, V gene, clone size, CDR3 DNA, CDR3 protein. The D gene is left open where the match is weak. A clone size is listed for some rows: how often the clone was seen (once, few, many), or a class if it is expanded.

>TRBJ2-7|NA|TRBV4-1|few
TGCGCCAGCAGCCAAGACCAGACACCTCCTAACACTTACGAGCAGTACTTC
CASSQDQTPPNTYEQYF
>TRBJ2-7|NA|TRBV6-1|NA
TGTGCCAGCAGTGACGTAGGGCTGGGCGAGCAGTACTTC
CASSDVGLGEQYF
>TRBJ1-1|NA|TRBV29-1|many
TGCAGCGTTCTGGATCTTTCGAACACTGAAGCTTTCTTT
CSVLDLSNTEAFF
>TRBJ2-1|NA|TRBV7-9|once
TGTGCCAGCAGCTTAGATAGCGGAACCTACAATGAGCAGTTCTTC
CASSLDSGTYNEQFF
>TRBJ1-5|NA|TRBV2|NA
TGTGCCAGCAGTGTTTACGACAATCAGCCCCAGCATTTT
CASSVYDNQPQHF
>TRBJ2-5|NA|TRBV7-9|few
TGTGCCAGCAGCCGGAGAGTCCAAGAGACCCAGTACTTC
CASSRRVQETQYF
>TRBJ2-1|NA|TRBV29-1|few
TGCAGCTCGAGGGGAGCGGGACAATACAATGAGCAGTTCTTC
CSSRGAGQYNEQFF
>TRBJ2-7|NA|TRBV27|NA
TGTGCCAGCAGTCAGCCGCCTAGGGACGAGCAGTACTTC
CASSQPPRDEQYF
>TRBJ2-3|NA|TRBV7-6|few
TGTGCCAGCAGCTGGACGGCCGAGCGCACAGATACGCAGTATTTT
CASSWTAERTDTQYF
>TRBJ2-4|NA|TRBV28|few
TGTGCCAGCAGTCCCCTGGGTCTTGGAAACATTCAGTACTTC
CASSPLGLGNIQYF
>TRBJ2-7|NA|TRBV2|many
TGTGCCAGCAGGGTTCCCCCCCACGAGCAGTACTTC
CASRVPPHEQYF
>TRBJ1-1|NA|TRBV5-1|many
TGCGCCAGCAGCTCGTACTCGGCGGGAGGGACTGAAGCTTTCTTT
CASSSYSAGGTEAFF
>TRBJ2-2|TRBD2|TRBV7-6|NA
TGTGCCAGCGGCTTATTTAGCGGGAGTGGGCCCACCGGGGAGCTGTTTTTT
CASGLFSGSGPTGELFF
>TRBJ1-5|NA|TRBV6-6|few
TGTGCCAGCACCCGGACAGTCTATAGCAATCAGCCCCAGCATTTT
CASTRTVYSNQPQHF
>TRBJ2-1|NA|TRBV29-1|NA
TGCAGCGTTGAAGAGAGGCAGTACAATGAGCAGTTCTTC
CSVEERQYNEQFF
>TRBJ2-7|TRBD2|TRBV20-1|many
TGCAGTGCTAGAGCCCAGGGAGGGTACGAGCAGTACTTC
CSARAQGGYEQYF
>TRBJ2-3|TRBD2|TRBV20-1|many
TGCAGTACCCAGCGGGAATGGTCAGATACGCAGTATTTT
CSTQREWSDTQYF
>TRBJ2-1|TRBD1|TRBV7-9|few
TGTGCCAGCAGCTTATTGGCCGGGACAGATTACAATGAGCAGTTCTTC
CASSLLAGTDYNEQFF
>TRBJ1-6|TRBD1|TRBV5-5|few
TGTGCCAGCAGCCGCAGGGGGATGGCACCCCTCCACTTT
CASSRRGMAPLHF
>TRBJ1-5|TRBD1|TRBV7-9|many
TGTGCCAGCAGTAATGGACAGGAACCAAATCAGCCCCAGCATTTT
CASSNGQEPNQPQHF
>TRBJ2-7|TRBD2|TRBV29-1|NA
TGCAGCGCCAAGACTAGCGGTTACGAGCAGTACTTC
CSAKTSGYEQYF
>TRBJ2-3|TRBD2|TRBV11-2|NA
TGTGCCAGCAGCCTTCCCCTAGCGGGGGCCCTTTTTGGGACAGATACGCAGTATTTT
CASSLPLAGALFGTDTQYF
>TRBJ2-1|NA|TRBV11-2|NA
TGTGCCAGCAGCTTAGCGGGCGGCAAATTTTTGGAGCAGTTCTTC
CASSLAGGKFLEQFF
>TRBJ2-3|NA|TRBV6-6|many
TGTGCCAGCGTTAGGACAGATACGCAGTATTTT
CASVRTDTQYF
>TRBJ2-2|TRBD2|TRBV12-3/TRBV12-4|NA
TGTGCCAGCAGTGCACTAGCGTACGCGAACACCGGGGAGCTGTTTTTT
CASSALAYANTGELFF